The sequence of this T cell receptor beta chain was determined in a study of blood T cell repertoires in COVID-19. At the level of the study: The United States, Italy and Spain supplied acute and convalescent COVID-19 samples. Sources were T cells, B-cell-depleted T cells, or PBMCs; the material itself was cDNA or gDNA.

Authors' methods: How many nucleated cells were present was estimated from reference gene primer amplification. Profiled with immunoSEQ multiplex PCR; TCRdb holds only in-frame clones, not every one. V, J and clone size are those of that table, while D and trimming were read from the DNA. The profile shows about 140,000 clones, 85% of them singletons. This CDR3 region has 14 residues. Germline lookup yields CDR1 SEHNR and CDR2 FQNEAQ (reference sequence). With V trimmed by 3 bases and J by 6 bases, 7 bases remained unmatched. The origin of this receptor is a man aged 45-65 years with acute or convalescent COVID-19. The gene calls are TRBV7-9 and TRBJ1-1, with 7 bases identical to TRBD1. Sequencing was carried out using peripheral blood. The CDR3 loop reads CASSLVQGMPEAFF. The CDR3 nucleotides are TGTGCCAGCAGCTTGGTACAGGGGATGCCTGAAGCTTTCTTT.